This is a list of T cell receptor beta chains from one sample in a study of T cells in Graves' hyperthyroidism and ophthalmopathy. TCRdb re-derived calls from the multiplex PCR reads in MiXCR, one entry per CDR3 protein. Of 750,000 to 900,000 distinct CDR3 sequences in the sample, about 38% were seen once. The sequenced sample was blood. The receptors shown here come from a man aged 18 to 35 with Graves' hyperthyroidism. CDR3s include the opening cysteine and the closing phenylalanine or tryptophan. Each record gives: J gene, clone size, D gene, V gene, CDR3 protein, CDR3 DNA. D genes are given only for firm matches. Size values are once, few and many counts, or a class for expanded clones, and some rows have none.

TRBJ1-5 | . | . | TRBV27 | CASSQVDGDSNQPQHF | TGTGCCAGCAGCCAAGTCGACGGTGATAGCAATCAGCCCCAGCATTTT
TRBJ2-7 | . | . | TRBV7-2 | CASSSVGAGYEQYF | TGTGCCAGCAGCTCGGTCGGAGCGGGTTACGAGCAGTACTTC
TRBJ2-5 | . | TRBD1 | TRBV15 | CATSRGGTGRETQYF | TGTGCCACCAGCAGAGGCGGGACAGGGAGGGAGACCCAGTACTTC
TRBJ1-6 | . | . | TRBV11-1 | CASSITGGYNSPLHF | TGTGCCAGCAGCATAACAGGAGGCTATAATTCACCCCTCCACTTT
TRBJ2-7 | . | . | TRBV11-2 | CASSPGQGSNYEQYF | TGTGCCAGCAGCCCAGGGCAGGGGTCTAACTACGAGCAGTACTTC
TRBJ1-1 | . | . | TRBV12-5 | CASSLRARVNTEAFF | TGTGCCAGCAGTTTACGGGCCAGAGTGAACACTGAAGCTTTCTTT
TRBJ2-7 | . | . | TRBV29-1 | CSGYEQYF | TGCAGCGGCTACGAGCAGTACTTC
TRBJ2-7 | few | . | TRBV3-1 | CASSQERSTAYEQYF | TGTGCCAGCAGCCAAGAAAGGTCTACCGCCTACGAGCAGTACTTC
TRBJ1-3 | . | TRBD1 | TRBV10-3 | CATGTGSSGNTIYF | TGTGCCACCGGGACAGGCAGCTCTGGAAACACCATATATTTT
TRBJ1-2 | few | . | TRBV10-3 | CASTHGQPGDYGYTF | TGTGCCAGCACCCATGGTCAACCAGGGGACTATGGCTACACCTTC
TRBJ2-7 | . | . | TRBV20-1 | CSAAPREIRSYEQYF | TGCAGTGCTGCCCCCCGGGAAATCCGCTCCTACGAGCAGTACTTC
TRBJ1-2 | few | TRBD1 | TRBV7-6 | CASSRTGGGYGYTF | TGTGCCAGCAGCCGTACAGGGGGGGGGTATGGCTACACCTTC
TRBJ2-5 | . | . | TRBV7-6 | CASSLQGPVQETQYF | TGTGCCAGCAGCTTACAGGGTCCCGTTCAAGAGACCCAGTACTTC
TRBJ2-7 | . | TRBD2 | TRBV20-1 | CSASDMGGGPYEQYF | TGCAGTGCCAGCGACATGGGCGGGGGACCTTACGAGCAGTACTTC
TRBJ1-1 | . | . | TRBV7-2 | CASSLNRAETEAFF | TGTGCCAGCAGCTTAAACAGGGCAGAGACTGAAGCTTTCTTT
TRBJ1-5 | few | . | TRBV7-9 | CASSLALVPGGPKSNSNQPQHF | TGTGCCAGCAGCTTAGCCCTAGTGCCTGGCGGCCCGAAGAGTAATAGCAATCAGCCCCAGCATTTT
TRBJ1-6 | once | . | TRBV10-3 | CAIGAGDSPLHF | TGTGCCATCGGGGCAGGGGATTCACCCCTCCACTTT
TRBJ2-5 | few | . | TRBV19 | CASKGGVATQYF | TGTGCCAGTAAGGGGGGGGTGGCGACCCAGTACTTC
TRBJ2-7 | . | . | TRBV7-2 | CASSYSAGGDEQYF | TGTGCCAGCAGTTACTCGGCCGGGGGCGACGAGCAGTACTTC
TRBJ2-2 | few | . | TRBV7-8 | CASSLFVTGELFF | TGTGCCAGCAGCTTATTCGTGACCGGGGAGCTGTTTTTT
TRBJ1-1 | many | . | TRBV7-9 | CASTSRDTGEAFF | TGTGCCAGCACCTCCCGGGATACAGGTGAAGCTTTCTTT
TRBJ1-6 | many | TRBD1 | TRBV7-8 | CASSGGTGDSPLHF | TGTGCCAGCAGCGGGGGGACAGGGGATTCACCCCTCCACTTT